Presented here are 4 T cell receptor beta chains from one specimen sequenced in a study of blood T cells in healthy people across ages (dated by TCRdb to between 2014 and 2016). Libraries were prepared through 5' RACE. Instrument used: Illumina HiSeq 2500. A second roughly 6 to 12 cycle PCR used a sample-barcoded 5' primer and a J-beta primer mix. The public reads were reanalyzed by TCRdb: fastp trimming at Q25, MiXCR alignment, in-frame beta chains only. Every CDR3 protein is listed once, alongside the most common genes and DNA of its rows. The sample table shows just over 1 million distinct CDR3 sequences, and 45% are seen once. 15% to 20% of the sample is held by the ten biggest clonotypes. Sequencing was done on a sample of blood. All receptors derive from a woman aged 55 to 70 in good health.

This clonotype was counted only a few times. The chain has TRBV7-2 and TRBJ2-3; D may be TRBD2 (6 bases). The V end lost 2 bases, the J end lost 2 bases, and 14 bases lay between the germline ends. CDR1 SGHTA and CDR2 FQGNSA come from the germline V gene. The CDR3 spans 16 residues. In DNA, the CDR3 is TGTGCCAGCAGCTTAAACCGGGACTGGACCACAGATACGCAGTATTTT. Protein product: CASSLNRDWTTDTQYF.

The gene calls are TRBV6-5 and TRBJ2-5; D not certain. Germline V gene lookup returns CDR1 MNHEY and CDR2 SVGAGI. V lost 6 bases, J lost 0 bases, and 8 bases lay in between. This CDR3 is 13 amino acids long. CDR3 amino acids: CASSRDNQETQYF. The CDR3 DNA follows: TGTGCCAGCAGCCGAGACAACCAAGAGACCCAGTACTTC.

The chain employs TRBV20-1 and TRBJ2-1, with 8 nucleotides matching TRBD2. V was pared by 0 bases and J by 1 base, with 8 bases of the junction left unmatched. CDR1 DFQATT and CDR2 SNEGSKA come from the germline V gene (reference sequence). CDR3 length: 17 amino acids. The CDR3 region is CSARDTQLAVSYNEQFF. CDR3 nucleotides: TGCAGTGCTAGAGATACCCAACTAGCGGTATCCTACAATGAGCAGTTCTTC.

The chain recombines TRBV9 with TRBJ2-1; weak D call: TRBD1 (5 bases). This CDR3 contains 12 residues. The V gene lost 4 bases and the J gene lost 9 bases, with 11 bases spanning the gap. Germline-derived CDR1 and CDR2 are SGDLS and YYNGEE. The CDR3: CASSPLQGEQFF. The CDR3 DNA is TGTGCCAGCAGCCCACTTCAGGGTGAGCAGTTCTTC. Based on the CDR3 plus reference TRBV9 and TRBJ2-1, the full variable domain is DSGVTQTPKHLITATGQRVTLRCSPRSGDLSVYWYQQSLDQGLQFLIQYYNGEERAKGNILERFSAQQFPDLHSELNLSSLELGDSALYFCASSPLQGEQFFGPGTRLTVL.